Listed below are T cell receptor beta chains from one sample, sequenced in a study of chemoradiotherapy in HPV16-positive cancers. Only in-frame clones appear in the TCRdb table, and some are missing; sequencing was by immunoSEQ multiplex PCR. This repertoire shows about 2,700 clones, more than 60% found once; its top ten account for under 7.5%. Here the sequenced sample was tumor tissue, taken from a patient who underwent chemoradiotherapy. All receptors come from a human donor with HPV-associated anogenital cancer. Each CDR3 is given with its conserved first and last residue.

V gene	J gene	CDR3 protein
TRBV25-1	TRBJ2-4	CASGPTYENIQYF
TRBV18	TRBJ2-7	CASSPPGLGAGEQYF
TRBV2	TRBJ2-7	CASRDRGFYEQYF
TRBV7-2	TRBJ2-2	CASSLRNTGELFF
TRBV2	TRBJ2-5	CASSEQGVQETQYF
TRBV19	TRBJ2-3	CASSSGIVADTQYF
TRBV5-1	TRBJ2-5	CASSLAGGQETQYF
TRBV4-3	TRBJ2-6	CASSHGGADPGANVLTF
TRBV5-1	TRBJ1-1	CASSLGTGKTEAFF
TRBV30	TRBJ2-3	CAWEQGSGTQYF
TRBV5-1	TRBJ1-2	CASSVQVRGGGDSGYTF
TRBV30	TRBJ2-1	CVLRRGLAYSEQFF
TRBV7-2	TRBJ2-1	CASSLVNEQFF
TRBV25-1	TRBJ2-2	CASSGTPITGELFF
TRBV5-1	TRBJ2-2	CASRVIPTGELFF
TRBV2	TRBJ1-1	CASSRDGYTEAFF